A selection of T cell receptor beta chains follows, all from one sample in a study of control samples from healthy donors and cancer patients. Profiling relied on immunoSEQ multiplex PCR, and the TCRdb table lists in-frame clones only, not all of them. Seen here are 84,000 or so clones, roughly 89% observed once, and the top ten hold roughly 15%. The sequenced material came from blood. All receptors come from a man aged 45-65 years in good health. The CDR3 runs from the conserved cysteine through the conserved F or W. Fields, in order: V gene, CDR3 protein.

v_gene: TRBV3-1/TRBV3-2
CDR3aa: CASSQDRVQPQHF

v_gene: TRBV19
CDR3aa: CASSFRVTDEAFF

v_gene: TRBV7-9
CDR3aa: CASSQGVKSSEAFF

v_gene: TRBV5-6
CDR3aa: CASSLLAGPREQYF

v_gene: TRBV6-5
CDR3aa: CASRPSQNQPQHF

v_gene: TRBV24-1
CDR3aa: CATSDPPGSSGFSTDTQYF

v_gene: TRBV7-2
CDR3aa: CASSLRDRGRGGYTF

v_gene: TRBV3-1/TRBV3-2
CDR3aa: CASSPVEGDTQYF

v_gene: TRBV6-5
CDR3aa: CASRRGTTPLHF

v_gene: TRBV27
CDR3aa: CASSFLQSNTEAFF

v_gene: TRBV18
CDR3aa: CASLQGTRNTIYF

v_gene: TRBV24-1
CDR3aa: CATSDARTSGGGEQFF

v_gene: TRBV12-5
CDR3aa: CASGLENTIYF

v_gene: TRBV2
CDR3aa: CASSSGASYEQYF

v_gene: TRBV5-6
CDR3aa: CASSFQGSMNTEAFF

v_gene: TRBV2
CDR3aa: CASSERYNEQFF

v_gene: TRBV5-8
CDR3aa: CASTQGALTEAFF

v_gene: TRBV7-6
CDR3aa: CASSGPGRTGELFF

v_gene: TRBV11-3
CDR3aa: CASSLEGPGAGELFF

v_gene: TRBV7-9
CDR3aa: CASSLALESTGTSGNTIYF

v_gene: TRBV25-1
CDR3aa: CASSESLDYNEQFF

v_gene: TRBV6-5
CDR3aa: CASRVGTAPGGKLFF

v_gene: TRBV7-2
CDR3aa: CASRPLAGELFF

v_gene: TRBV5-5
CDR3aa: CASSLEDYGTDINYEQYF

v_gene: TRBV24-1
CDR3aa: CATSDSGRGGNGYTF

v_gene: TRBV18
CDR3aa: CASSPGTEEPQHF

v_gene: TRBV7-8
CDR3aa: CASSSGAGGYEQYF

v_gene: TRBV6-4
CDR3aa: CASRTQGAGTEAFF

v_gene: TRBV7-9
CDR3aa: CASSLGFLEAFF

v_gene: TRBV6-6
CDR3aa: CASSYSGGNTEAFF

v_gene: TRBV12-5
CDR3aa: CASSRPRRPQHF

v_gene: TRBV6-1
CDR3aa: CASSDERNQPQHF

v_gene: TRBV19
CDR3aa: CASSMKGHRNTEAFF

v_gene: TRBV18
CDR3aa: CASSPRNELGDTEAFF

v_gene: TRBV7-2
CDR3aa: CASSSRDIVYEQYF

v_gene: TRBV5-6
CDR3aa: CASSRTSGYEQYF

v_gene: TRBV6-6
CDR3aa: CASTDRPSGYGYTF

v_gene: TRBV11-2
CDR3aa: CASSLGSRGRTGELFF

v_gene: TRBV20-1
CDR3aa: CSASIRGGNLYEQYF

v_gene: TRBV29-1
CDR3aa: CSVATGGNNGYTF

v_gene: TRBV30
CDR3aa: CAWSVGRVGADTQYF

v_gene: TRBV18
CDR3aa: CASSPRGLPADEQFF

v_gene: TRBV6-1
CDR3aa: CASSERQGMGEKLFF

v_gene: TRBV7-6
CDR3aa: CASSRGGTEAFF

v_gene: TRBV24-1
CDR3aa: CATRDRNTGELFF

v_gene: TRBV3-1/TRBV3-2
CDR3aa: CASSQDPYEQYF

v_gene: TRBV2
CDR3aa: CATRDFYNEQFF

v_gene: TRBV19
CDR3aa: CASTWTVNQPQHF